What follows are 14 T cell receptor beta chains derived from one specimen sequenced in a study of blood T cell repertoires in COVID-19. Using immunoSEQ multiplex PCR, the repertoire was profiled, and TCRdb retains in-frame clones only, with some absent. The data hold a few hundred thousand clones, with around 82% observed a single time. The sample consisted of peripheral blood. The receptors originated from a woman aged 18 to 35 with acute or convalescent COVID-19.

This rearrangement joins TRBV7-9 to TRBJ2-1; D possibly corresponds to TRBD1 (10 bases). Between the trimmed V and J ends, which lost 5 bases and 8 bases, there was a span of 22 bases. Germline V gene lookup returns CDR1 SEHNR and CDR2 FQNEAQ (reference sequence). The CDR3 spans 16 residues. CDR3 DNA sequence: TGTGCCAGCAGCGCCCGGGACAGGGGACTAGCCCATGAGCAGTTCTTC. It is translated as CASSARDRGLAHEQFF.

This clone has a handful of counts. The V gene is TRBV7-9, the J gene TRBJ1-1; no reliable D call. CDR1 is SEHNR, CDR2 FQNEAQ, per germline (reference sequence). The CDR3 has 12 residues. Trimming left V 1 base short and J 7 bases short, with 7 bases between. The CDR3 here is CASSLGPREAFF. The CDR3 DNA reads TGTGCCAGCAGCTTAGGGCCCCGTGAAGCTTTCTTT.

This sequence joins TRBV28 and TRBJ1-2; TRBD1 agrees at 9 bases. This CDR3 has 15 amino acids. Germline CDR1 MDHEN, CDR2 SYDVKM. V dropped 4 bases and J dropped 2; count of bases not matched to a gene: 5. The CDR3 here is CASSSTGTGNYGYTF. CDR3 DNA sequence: TGTGCCAGCAGTTCCACCGGGACAGGGAACTATGGCTACACCTTC.

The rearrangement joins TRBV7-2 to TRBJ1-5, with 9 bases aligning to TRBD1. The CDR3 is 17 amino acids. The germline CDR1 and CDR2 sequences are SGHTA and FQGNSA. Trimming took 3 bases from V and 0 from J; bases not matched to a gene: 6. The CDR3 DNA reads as TGTGCCAGCAGCTTGGGACAGGGAGACTATAGCAATCAGCCCCAGCATTTT. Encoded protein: CASSLGQGDYSNQPQHF.

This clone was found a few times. The chain's CDR3 is CASTKTGREAFF. For the CDR3, the DNA is TGTGCCAGCACCAAAACGGGAAGAGAAGCTTTCTTT. The V call is TRBV21-1, the J call TRBJ1-1. TRBV21-1 is an annotated pseudogene. The CDR3 sequence is 12 residues long.

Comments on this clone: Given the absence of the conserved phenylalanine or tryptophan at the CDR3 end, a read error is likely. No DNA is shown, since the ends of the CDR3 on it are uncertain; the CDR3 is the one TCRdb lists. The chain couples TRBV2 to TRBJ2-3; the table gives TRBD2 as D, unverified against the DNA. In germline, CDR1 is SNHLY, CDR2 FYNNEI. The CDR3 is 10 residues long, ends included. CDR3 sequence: CASSGLAGSP.

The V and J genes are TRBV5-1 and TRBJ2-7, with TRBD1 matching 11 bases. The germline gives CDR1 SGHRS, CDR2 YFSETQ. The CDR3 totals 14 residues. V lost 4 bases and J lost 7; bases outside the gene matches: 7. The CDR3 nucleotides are TGCGCCAGCAGCCCCGGACAGGGGGCAGGGGAGCAGTACTTC. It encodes CASSPGQGAGEQYF.

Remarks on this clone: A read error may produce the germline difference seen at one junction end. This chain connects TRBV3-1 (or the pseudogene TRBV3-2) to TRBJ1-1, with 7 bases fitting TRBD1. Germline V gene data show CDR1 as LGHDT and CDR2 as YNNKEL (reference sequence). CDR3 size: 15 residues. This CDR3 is CASTQMSGGNTEAFF. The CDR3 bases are TGTGCCAGCACCCAAATGTCAGGGGGGAACACTGAAGCTTTCTTT.

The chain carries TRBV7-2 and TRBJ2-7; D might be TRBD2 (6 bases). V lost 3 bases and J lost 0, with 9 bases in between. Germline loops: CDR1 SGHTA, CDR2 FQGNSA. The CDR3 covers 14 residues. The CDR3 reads CASSFGGNSYEQYF. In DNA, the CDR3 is TGTGCCAGCAGCTTCGGAGGGAACTCCTACGAGCAGTACTTC.

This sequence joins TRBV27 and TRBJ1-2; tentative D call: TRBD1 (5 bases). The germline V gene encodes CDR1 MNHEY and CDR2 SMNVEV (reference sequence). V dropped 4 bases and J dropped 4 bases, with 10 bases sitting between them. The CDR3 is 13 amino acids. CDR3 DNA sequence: TGTGCCAGCAGTTCGGAAGGGGTCTATGGCTACACCTTC. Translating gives CASSSEGVYGYTF.

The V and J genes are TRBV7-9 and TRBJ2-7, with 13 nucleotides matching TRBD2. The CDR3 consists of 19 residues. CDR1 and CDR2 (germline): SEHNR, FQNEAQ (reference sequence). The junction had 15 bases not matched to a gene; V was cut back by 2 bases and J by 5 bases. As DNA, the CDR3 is TGTGCCAGCAGCTTACCAGACGGTTGGGGACTAGCGGGATCAGACGAGCAGTACTTC. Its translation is CASSLPDGWGLAGSDEQYF.

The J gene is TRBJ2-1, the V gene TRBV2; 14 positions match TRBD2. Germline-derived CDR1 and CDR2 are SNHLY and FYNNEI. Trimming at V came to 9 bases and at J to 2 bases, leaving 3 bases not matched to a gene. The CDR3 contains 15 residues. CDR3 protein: CAREGLAGAYNEQFF. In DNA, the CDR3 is TGTGCCAGGGAGGGACTAGCGGGAGCCTACAATGAGCAGTTCTTC.

CDR3 sequence (DNA): TGCGCCAGCAGCCAAGGTGTGTCCGCCACACAGCCCCAGCATTTT. Translating it yields CASSQGVSATQPQHF. The chain uses TRBV4-3 and TRBJ1-5; D uncertain. The CDR3 covers 15 residues. With 1 base removed from V and 7 bases from J, the gap between germline ends came to 14 bases. Germline V CDR1 and CDR2: LGHNA, YSLEER.

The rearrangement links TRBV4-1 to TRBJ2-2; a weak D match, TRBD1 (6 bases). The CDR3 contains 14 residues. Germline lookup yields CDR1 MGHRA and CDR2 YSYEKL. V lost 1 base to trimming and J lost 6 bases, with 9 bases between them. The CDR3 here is CASSQGGGSGELFF. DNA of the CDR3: TGCGCCAGCAGCCAAGGTGGGGGCTCCGGGGAGCTGTTTTTT.